These 14 T cell receptor beta chains were sequenced from one sample in a study of cytomegalovirus exposure and HLA in healthy donors. It was with 60 Vbeta and 13 Jbeta primers that the PCR ran. Using immunoSEQ multiplex PCR, the repertoire was profiled, and TCRdb retains in-frame clones only, with some absent. The data show fewer than 150,000 clones, approximately 69% seen once. Sequencing was performed on PBMCs. The receptors shown here come from a woman aged 40 to 50 in good health and CMV-seropositive.

The chain couples TRBV9 to TRBJ2-1; 8 bases are a match to TRBD2. There are 15 residues in the CDR3. V shed 2 bases and J 2 bases; nucleotides not matched to a gene: 3. Germline lookup yields CDR1 SGDLS and CDR2 YYNGEE. CDR3 in DNA: TGTGCCAGCAGCGTTAGCGGGGCCCCCTACAATGAGCAGTTCTTC. It is translated as CASSVSGAPYNEQFF.

This clone has more than one count but fewer than ten. J is TRBJ1-1 and V is TRBV5-1, with 10 bases matching TRBD1. Germline V gene data show CDR1 as SGHRS and CDR2 as YFSETQ. This CDR3 is built from 14 residues. V lost 3 bases to trimming and J lost 1 base; unmatched junction nucleotides: 0. This chain's CDR3 is CASSWTGGNTEAFF. CDR3 sequence (DNA): TGCGCCAGCAGCTGGACAGGGGGGAACACTGAAGCTTTCTTT.

Comment on this clone: The sample carries other DNA sequences with the same CDR3. CDR3 amino acids: CAISELAGEQFF. The CDR3 DNA sequence: TGTGCCATCAGTGAGCTAGCGGGGGAGCAGTTCTTC. This rearrangement joins TRBV10-3 to TRBJ2-1; TRBD2 agrees at 9 bases. V gave up 2 bases and J gave up 10 bases; unmatched junction bases: 0. CDR3 length equals 12 residues. Germline CDR1 and CDR2: ENHRY and SYGVKD.

The chain combines TRBV2 with TRBJ1-4; 7 bases map to TRBD1. V trimming: 6 bases; J trimming: 4 bases; junction bases outside the gene matches: 8. The CDR3 is made up of 15 amino acids. The germline V gene has CDR1 SNHLY and CDR2 FYNNEI. The CDR3: CASRGQRQINEKLFF. CDR3 coding DNA: TGTGCCAGCAGGGGACAGAGACAGATTAATGAAAAACTGTTTTTT.

V is TRBV29-1 and J is TRBJ1-3; tentative D call: TRBD1 (5 bases). Per germline, CDR1 SQVTM and CDR2 ANQGSEA. V was cut by 1 base and J by 2 bases, with 9 bases left in between. This CDR3 has 14 residues. CDR3 amino acids: CSVEVRATGNTIYF. The DNA of the CDR3 is TGCAGCGTTGAAGTCAGGGCCACTGGAAACACCATATATTTT.

V usage is TRBV4-2 and J usage is TRBJ2-3; tentative D call: TRBD2 (5 bases). The CDR3 spans 15 residues. Trimming shortened V by 1 base and J by 2 bases, and 10 bases separated the two germline ends. Germline CDR1 LGHNA, CDR2 YNFKEQ. The CDR3 is CASSQVADSTDTQYF. In nucleotides, the CDR3 is TGTGCCAGCAGCCAAGTCGCGGACTCCACAGATACGCAGTATTTT.

The chain couples TRBV19 to TRBJ2-7; 8 nucleotides align to TRBD2. Germline V gives CDR1 LNHDA, CDR2 SQIVND (reference sequence). This CDR3 is 15 amino acids long. V gave up 4 bases and J gave up 1 base; unmatched junction bases: 6. As DNA, the CDR3 is TGTGCCAGTAGTAGGGGACTAGGACAATCCTACGAGCAGTACTTC. It is translated as CASSRGLGQSYEQYF. The variable domain in full, with the rest retrieved from reference TRBV19 and TRBJ2-7, is DGGITQSPKYLFRKEGQNVTLSCEQNLNHDAMYWYRQDPGQGLRLIYYSQIVNDFQKGDIAEGYSVSREKKESFPLTVTSAQKNPTAFYLCASSRGLGQSYEQYFGPGTRLTVT.

This clone was picked up a small number of times. The genes are TRBV4-2 and TRBJ2-4, with D maybe TRBD1 (5 bases). Germline V gene sequence: CDR1 LGHNA, CDR2 YNFKEQ. The CDR3 is 14 amino acids. Trimming stripped 5 bases from V and 2 bases from J, with 10 bases between. The CDR3, as DNA: TGTGCCAGCAGCTCCCGACAGTCCAAAAACATTCAGTACTTC. Its protein is CASSSRQSKNIQYF.

This CDR3 is CASSPLGQQAFF. CDR3 coding DNA: TGTGCCAGCAGCCCTTTGGGACAGCAAGCTTTCTTT. The chain is built from TRBV11-3 and TRBJ1-1; 7 bases are a match to TRBD1. The CDR3 loop spans 12 amino acids. Germline lookup yields CDR1 SGHNT and CDR2 YENEEA. Trimming cost V 5 bases and J 9 bases; bases outside gene matches: 6.

The rearrangement joins TRBV5-1 to TRBJ2-5; 11 bases fit TRBD1. Germline V lookup: CDR1 SGHRS, CDR2 YFSETQ. After removal of 6 bases from V and 5 bases from J, the junction contained 6 bases not matched to a gene. The CDR3 length is 14 residues. This CDR3 is CASTDRGRRETQYF. The DNA for the CDR3 is TGCGCCAGCACGGACAGGGGGCGGAGGGAGACCCAGTACTTC.

This clone was seen a few times. The chain couples TRBV4-1 to TRBJ2-1; 8 bases line up with TRBD1. Germline CDR1 is MGHRA and CDR2 is YSYEKL. The CDR3 runs 16 residues. Trimming took 1 base from V and 1 from J; bases not matched to a gene: 3. DNA of the CDR3: TGCGCCAGCAGCCAAGTAACAGGGGGGTCCTACAATGAGCAGTTCTTC. Translation: CASSQVTGGSYNEQFF.

The chain employs TRBV4-1 and TRBJ1-1, with a tentative D call TRBD1 (5 bases). This CDR3 has 15 residues. V lost 1 base and J 2 bases, leaving 11 bases between the germline ends. Germline assignment: CDR1 MGHRA and CDR2 YSYEKL. The DNA of the CDR3 is TGCGCCAGCAGCCAAGGGCGGGGGGGTAACACTGAAGCTTTCTTT. It yields the protein CASSQGRGGNTEAFF.

This rearrangement joins TRBV6-5 to TRBJ1-4; D is undetermined. Germline values: CDR1 MNHEY, CDR2 SVGAGI. V lost 0 bases to trimming and J lost 1 base, with 9 bases between them. There are 16 residues in the CDR3. This chain's CDR3 is CASSYSSTQTNEKLFF. CDR3 nucleotide sequence: TGTGCCAGCAGTTACTCGAGTACCCAAACTAATGAAAAACTGTTTTTT.

V usage is TRBV5-6 and J usage is TRBJ2-3; 10 nucleotides agree with TRBD2. CDR3 length: 17 residues. With 4 bases clipped from V and 5 bases from J, the junction kept 13 bases outside the gene matches. CDR1 and CDR2 (germline): SGHDT, YYEEEE. CDR3 sequence: CASSPLPSGSSKDTQYF. The CDR3, as DNA: TGTGCCAGCAGCCCTCTGCCTAGCGGGAGTAGTAAAGATACGCAGTATTTT.